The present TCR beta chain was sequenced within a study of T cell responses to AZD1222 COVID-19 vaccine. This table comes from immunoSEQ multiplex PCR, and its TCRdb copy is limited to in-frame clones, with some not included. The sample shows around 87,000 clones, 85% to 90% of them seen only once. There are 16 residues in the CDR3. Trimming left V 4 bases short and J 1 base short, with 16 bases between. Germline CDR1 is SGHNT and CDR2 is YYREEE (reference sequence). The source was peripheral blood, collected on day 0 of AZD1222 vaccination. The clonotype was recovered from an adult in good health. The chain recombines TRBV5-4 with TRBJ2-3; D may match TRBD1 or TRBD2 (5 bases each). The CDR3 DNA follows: TGTGCCAGCAGCGTTGATGCCTTGGGGGGCACAGATACGCAGTATTTT. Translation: CASSVDALGGTDTQYF.